The 5 T cell receptor beta chains presented below share a single source sample, sequenced in a study of T cells after yellow fever vaccination. TCRdb fed the 5' RACE reads into MiXCR, producing one record per CDR3 protein. Of 450,000 to 600,000 distinct CDR3 sequences listed, about 13% are singletons. This material consisted of PBMCs, taken on the day of the yellow fever booster vaccination. The receptors come from a man under 40 who received the YFV17D yellow fever vaccine.

The J gene is TRBJ1-2, the V gene TRBV25-1; 7 bases agree with TRBD1. The CDR3 has 12 residues. The V segment lost 9 bases and the J segment 6 bases; nucleotides outside the gene matches: 7. The germline V gene has CDR1 MGHDK and CDR2 SYGVNS. CDR3 bases: TGTGCCAGTAGCCCGGGACAGCATGGCTACACCTTC. Its protein product is CASSPGQHGYTF.

In its sample, this clonotype was seen a few times. The chain joins TRBV20-1 to TRBJ2-2; TRBD1 is a possible D gene (5 bases). CDR3 length equals 14 residues. Per germline, CDR1 DFQATT and CDR2 SNEGSKA (reference sequence). Trimming removed 2 bases at V and 0 bases at J, with 7 bases between. The chain's CDR3 is CSARKTANTGELFF. DNA for the CDR3: TGCAGTGCTAGAAAGACAGCGAACACCGGGGAGCTGTTTTTT.

The rearrangement uses TRBV29-1 and TRBJ2-2; TRBD1 is a possible D gene (5 bases). The V end was cut by 6 bases, the J end by 2 bases, with 10 bases between. The germline V gene has CDR1 SQVTM and CDR2 ANQGSEA. The CDR3 totals 13 residues. The CDR3 loop is CSVQGHNTGELFF. For the CDR3, the DNA is TGCAGCGTGCAAGGACATAACACCGGGGAGCTGTTTTTT.

The chain recombines TRBV7-2 with TRBJ2-7; D perhaps matches TRBD2 (6 bases). With 0 bases removed from V and 6 bases from J, the gap between germline ends came to 15 bases. The CDR3 covers 15 residues. Germline assignment: CDR1 SGHTA and CDR2 FQGNSA. The CDR3 nucleotides are TGTGCCAGCAGCTTAGCATCCGGGAGTAGAATCGAGCAGTACTTC. Protein product: CASSLASGSRIEQYF.

The chain links TRBV20-1 to TRBJ2-7, with D possibly TRBD1 on 5 matching bases. V was pared by 6 bases and J by 2 bases, with 14 bases between. CDR1 is DFQATT and CDR2 is SNEGSKA in the germline V gene (reference sequence). This CDR3 is built from 13 residues. The CDR3 DNA reads as TGCAGTGCAATCGACAGCCCTACCTACGAGCAGTACTTC. It yields the protein CSAIDSPTYEQYF.